This T cell receptor (beta chain) was observed in a study of response to subunit inactivated influenza vaccine. TCRdb recomputed calls from the RT-PCR reads with MiXCR, one row per CDR3 protein. Of approximately 530,000 distinct CDR3 sequences in the sample, 10% to 15% were seen once. Per germline, CDR1 KGHDR and CDR2 SFDVKD. CDR3 length: 14 amino acids. V shed 6 bases and J shed 6 bases, with 13 bases lying between them. On this clonotype itself: What it binds is unknown.

Points from the study as a whole: Authors suggested each seasonal influenza vaccination recruits few new T cells.

The TCR comes from a man in his forties or fifties who received an inactivated influenza vaccine. The specimen was PBMCs from blood, collected about 40 days after vaccination. The J gene is TRBJ2-2, the V gene TRBV24-1; D may be TRBD1 (5 bases). The CDR3 coding sequence is TGTGCCACCAGTTCGGGCAGGGCCCCCGGGGAGCTGTTTTTT. This gives the protein CATSSGRAPGELFF.